A single sample gave rise to the 27 T cell receptor beta chains below, sequenced in a study of neoadjuvant nivolumab and ipilimumab in lung cancer. The data were produced by immunoSEQ multiplex PCR, yet TCRdb's version contains in-frame clones alone and is incomplete. The table includes 7,000 to 9,500 clones, approximately 88% detected once. Sequencing was performed on tumor tissue, taken after neoadjuvant nivolumab, alone or with ipilimumab, at or shortly before surgery. Source of these receptors: an adult with non-small cell lung cancer. Some clones in this sample may be carry-over from other donors' samples.

The chain links TRBV29-1 to TRBJ2-3; D is undetermined. This CDR3 is built from 13 residues. CDR1 and CDR2 (germline): SQVTM, ANQGSEA. Trimming left V 4 bases short and J 0 bases short, with 8 bases between. CDR3 residues: CSVGRDSTDTQYF. The CDR3 DNA reads as TGCAGCGTTGGGAGAGATAGCACAGATACGCAGTATTTT.

The rearrangement uses TRBV27 and TRBJ2-7; TRBD1 matches 9 bases. In germline, CDR1 is MNHEY, CDR2 SMNVEV (reference sequence). Trimming at V came to 6 bases and at J to 5 bases, leaving 11 bases not matched to a gene. The CDR3 totals 15 residues. DNA of the CDR3: TGTGCCAGCAGGGGACAACGGGACAGGGCGGACGAGCAGTACTTC. Residues: CASRGQRDRADEQYF.

The gene calls are TRBV2 and TRBJ1-5; a possible D gene is TRBD1 (5 bases). V was clipped by 5 bases and J by 3 bases, with 11 bases between them. This CDR3 has 14 residues. The germline V gene has CDR1 SNHLY and CDR2 FYNNEI. This CDR3 reads CASSLDRNNQPQHF. CDR3 in DNA: TGTGCCAGCAGTCTTGACAGAAACAATCAGCCCCAGCATTTT.

This sequence joins TRBV6-4 and TRBJ2-2, with 8 bases identical to TRBD1. Germline CDR1 and CDR2: MRHNA and SNTAGT. The J segment lost 3 bases and the V segment lost 5 bases, leaving 2 bases of the junction unmatched. CDR3 size: 14 residues. The CDR3 bases are TGTGCCAGCAGTTTGACAGGGGACACCGGGGAGCTGTTTTTT. Amino acids: CASSLTGDTGELFF.

This rearrangement joins TRBV6-1 to TRBJ2-1, with 13 bases matching TRBD2. CDR3 length: 15 residues. The junction had 6 bases not matched to a gene; V was cut back by 6 bases and J by 7 bases. Germline values: CDR1 MNHNS, CDR2 SASEGT. The CDR3 reads CASSERTSGRNEQFF. The DNA of the CDR3 is TGTGCCAGCAGCGAACGGACTAGCGGGAGAAATGAGCAGTTCTTC.

This sequence joins TRBV15 and TRBJ2-2; tentatively, D is TRBD2 (5 bases). The CDR3 sequence is 16 residues long. V was clipped by 0 bases and J by 1 base, with 9 bases between them. Germline loops: CDR1 LNHNV, CDR2 YYDKDF (reference sequence). CDR3 DNA sequence: TGTGCCACCAGCAGAGATAGAGCGGAGAACACCGGGGAGCTGTTTTTT. Translation gives CATSRDRAENTGELFF.

This clone was seen only once. The chain combines TRBV10-3 with TRBJ1-4; no definite D call. Germline CDR1 is ENHRY and CDR2 is SYGVKD. The CDR3 totals 13 residues. Trimming left V 0 bases short and J 5 bases short, with 4 bases between. This chain's CDR3 is CAISESLNEKLFF. CDR3 DNA: TGTGCCATCAGTGAGTCTCTGAATGAAAAACTGTTTTTT.

This chain connects TRBV28 to TRBJ2-4; D is unclear. The CDR3 runs 13 residues. V was trimmed by 8 bases and J by 1 base, leaving 9 bases between them. The germline CDR1 and CDR2 sequences are MDHEN and SYDVKM. This CDR3 is CASGEGAKNIQYF. The CDR3 region has the DNA TGTGCCAGCGGGGAAGGGGCCAAAAACATTCAGTACTTC.

The chain employs TRBV12-5 and TRBJ2-3; 16 positions agree with TRBD2. The germline V gene encodes CDR1 LGHNT and CDR2 FRNRAP. This CDR3 comprises 15 residues. V lost 7 bases to trimming and J lost 5 bases; unmatched junction nucleotides: 3. The CDR3 sequence is CASAGTSGRGDTQYF. CDR3 nucleotide sequence: TGTGCTAGTGCTGGGACTAGCGGGAGGGGAGATACGCAGTATTTT.

The chain uses TRBV18 and TRBJ2-7; 9 nucleotides agree with TRBD2. Germline assignment: CDR1 KGHSH and CDR2 LQKENI. V lost 0 bases, J lost 5 bases, and 5 bases stayed unmatched. The CDR3 has 15 residues. CDR3 region: CASSPPSLAGDEQYF. The DNA of the CDR3 is TGTGCCAGCTCACCACCGTCACTAGCGGGCGACGAGCAGTACTTC. The complete variable domain, with remaining parts taken from reference TRBV18 and TRBJ2-7, reads NAGVMQNPRHLVRRRGQEARLRCSPMKGHSHVYWYRQLPEEGLKFMVYLQKENIIDESGMPKERFSAEFPKEGPSILRIQQVVRGDSAAYFCASSPPSLAGDEQYFGPGTRLTVT.

This clone showed up just once. V and J are TRBV4-1 and TRBJ2-7, with a possible D match to TRBD2 (6 bases). The CDR3 totals 18 residues. The V and J ends lost 2 bases and 2 bases respectively, with 22 bases between them. CDR1 and CDR2 (germline): MGHRA, YSYEKL. The CDR3 nucleotides read TGCGCCAGCAGCCAATTCCTTGTGACTAGTTTTCTGGCCTACGAGCAGTACTTC. Its translation: CASSQFLVTSFLAYEQYF.

The chain employs TRBV6-1 and TRBJ1-2; 8 nucleotides align to TRBD1. The V gene end was trimmed by 8 bases and the J gene end by 7 bases; junction bases not matched to a gene: 6. CDR3 length equals 12 residues. Germline assignment: CDR1 MNHNS and CDR2 SASEGT. DNA for the CDR3: TGTGCCAGCGGACAGGGTTTTATTGGCTACACCTTC. Its protein is CASGQGFIGYTF.

The V and J genes are TRBV7-9 and TRBJ1-1, with 10 nucleotides matching TRBD1. The CDR3 contains 17 residues. Germline CDR1 and CDR2: SEHNR and FQNEAQ (reference sequence). Trimming removed 5 bases from V and 6 bases from J; junction bases left unmatched: 15. The CDR3 sequence is CASSGAGTGVLSAEAFF. In nucleotides, the CDR3 is TGTGCCAGCAGCGGAGCCGGGACAGGGGTTTTGTCGGCTGAAGCTTTCTTT. Filled out from reference TRBV7-9 and TRBJ1-1, the complete variable domain reads DTGVSQNPRHKITKRGQNVTFRCDPISEHNRLYWYRQTLGQGPEFLTYFQNEAQLEKSRLLSDRFSAERPKGSFSTLEIQRTEQGDSAMYLCASSGAGTGVLSAEAFFGQGTRLTVV.

V is TRBV19 and J is TRBJ2-7; 13 bases match TRBD2. The CDR3 extends over 16 amino acids. Germline V lookup: CDR1 LNHDA, CDR2 SQIVND (reference sequence). After removal of 5 bases from V and 3 bases from J, the junction contained 7 bases not matched to a gene. CDR3 protein: CASSFGLAGVFYEQYF. CDR3 DNA: TGTGCCAGTAGTTTCGGACTAGCGGGAGTGTTCTACGAGCAGTACTTC. Supplemented by reference TRBV19 and TRBJ2-7, the full variable domain reads DGGITQSPKYLFRKEGQNVTLSCEQNLNHDAMYWYRQDPGQGLRLIYYSQIVNDFQKGDIAEGYSVSREKKESFPLTVTSAQKNPTAFYLCASSFGLAGVFYEQYFGPGTRLTVT.

The chain couples TRBV6-5 to TRBJ1-1, with no clear D. From germline, CDR1 is MNHEY and CDR2 SVGAGI. This CDR3 spans 14 amino acids. Trimming took off 6 bases at V and 1 base at J, with 12 bases between the two ends. The CDR3 loop reads CASSLTVRNTEAFF. CDR3 nucleotide sequence: TGTGCCAGCAGCCTCACAGTCAGGAACACTGAAGCTTTCTTT.

The chain uses TRBV7-2 and TRBJ1-5, with D maybe TRBD1 (5 bases). The germline CDR1 and CDR2 sequences are SGHTA and FQGNSA. V lost 5 bases and J lost 9, with 11 bases in between. The CDR3 runs to 12 residues. The CDR3 DNA is TGTGCCAGCAGCCTCGACAGTTCGCCCCAGCATTTT. Translating gives CASSLDSSPQHF.

The rearrangement uses TRBV4-2 and TRBJ1-1; D ambiguous. The V gene's germline CDR1 is LGHNA and CDR2 YNFKEQ. Deletions cut 0 bases from V and 0 bases from J, with 5 bases between. The CDR3 consists of 14 residues. Here the CDR3 DNA reads TGTGCCAGCAGCCAAGATCTCTTGAACACTGAAGCTTTCTTT. This codes for CASSQDLLNTEAFF.

The chain has TRBV5-6 and TRBJ2-7; tentative D call: TRBD1 (5 bases). Per germline, CDR1 SGHDT and CDR2 YYEEEE. Between the trimmed V and J ends, which lost 1 base and 1 base, there was a span of 12 bases. The CDR3 runs to 15 residues. As DNA, the CDR3 is TGTGCCAGCAGCTTGTTGGGGCCAGCTTCCTACGAGCAGTACTTC. It specifies CASSLLGPASYEQYF.

This chain joins TRBV5-6 and TRBJ2-5; TRBD2 might be the D (5 bases). The germline V gene encodes CDR1 SGHDT and CDR2 YYEEEE. This CDR3 comprises 16 residues. Trimming removed 1 base at V and 1 base at J, with 14 bases between. In DNA form, the CDR3 reads TGTGCCAGCAGCTTGTCAGGCCCCGGGGTCCAAGAGACCCAGTACTTC. It codes for CASSLSGPGVQETQYF.

This clone was counted a single time. The chain joins TRBV10-3 to TRBJ2-7, with D possibly being TRBD2 (5 bases). Deletions cut 2 bases from V and 0 bases from J, with 20 bases between. The CDR3 consists of 18 residues. Germline values: CDR1 ENHRY, CDR2 SYGVKD. This CDR3 reads CAISEAPGGSGRSYEQYF. The DNA for the CDR3 is TGTGCCATCAGTGAGGCGCCCGGCGGGTCCGGACGCTCCTACGAGCAGTACTTC.

The gene calls are TRBV7-8 and TRBJ1-2; 7 bases map to TRBD1. V dropped 0 bases and J dropped 4; count of bases not matched to a gene: 5. Germline V gene lookup returns CDR1 SGHVS and CDR2 FQNEAQ. CDR3 length: 15 amino acids. The CDR3 DNA reads TGTGCCAGCAGCTTAGCAGACAGGGCTGGCTATGGCTACACCTTC. This codes for CASSLADRAGYGYTF. The variable domain in full, with the rest retrieved from reference TRBV7-8 and TRBJ1-2, is GAGVSQSPRYKVAKRGQDVALRCDPISGHVSLFWYQQALGQGPEFLTYFQNEAQLDKSGLPSDRFFAERPEGSVSTLKIQRTQQEDSAVYLCASSLADRAGYGYTFGSGTRLTVV.

This clone was seen just once. The rearrangement joins TRBV4-1 to TRBJ1-1, with D possibly TRBD1 on 5 matching bases. CDR1 is MGHRA, CDR2 YSYEKL, per germline. The V end was cut by 4 bases, the J end by 11 bases, with 14 bases between. The length of the CDR3 is 12 residues. The CDR3 bases are TGCGCCAGCAGCCCCCCAGGGTGGGGGGCTTTCTTT. Translation gives CASSPPGWGAFF.

A few counts support this clone. The rearrangement joins TRBV6-1 to TRBJ2-7; D might be TRBD2 (7 bases). Trimming stripped 3 bases from V and 6 bases from J, with 18 bases between. Germline CDR1 and CDR2: MNHNS and SASEGT. The length of the CDR3 is 15 residues. The DNA of the CDR3 is TGTGCCAGCAGTGAGGGGAGGGGGAATTCGGGCGAGCAGTACTTC. Translating it yields CASSEGRGNSGEQYF.

This chain connects TRBV7-9 to TRBJ1-2; D ambiguous. This CDR3 is built from 14 residues. In germline, CDR1 is SEHNR, CDR2 FQNEAQ (reference sequence). Deletions cut 4 bases from V and 4 bases from J, with 13 bases between. CDR3 DNA: TGTGCCAGCAGCTGGCAGGCAGTCAGCTATGGCTACACCTTC. This encodes CASSWQAVSYGYTF.

This sequence joins TRBV5-1 and TRBJ2-7; D unresolved. V lost 0 bases and J 5 bases, leaving 12 bases between the germline ends. The CDR3 has 14 residues. The germline CDR1 and CDR2 sequences are SGHRS and YFSETQ. CDR3 region: CASSLDLLRHEQYF. Written as DNA, the CDR3 is TGCGCCAGCAGCTTGGATCTCCTCCGTCACGAGCAGTACTTC.

This rearrangement joins TRBV30 to TRBJ2-7; 9 nucleotides align to TRBD2. The CDR3 covers 14 residues. Trimming removed 0 bases from V and 6 bases from J; junction bases left unmatched: 6. Germline CDR1 and CDR2: GTSNPN and SVGIG (reference sequence). CDR3 sequence: CAWSVASGISEQYF. Here the CDR3 DNA reads TGTGCCTGGAGTGTAGCTAGCGGGATCTCCGAGCAGTACTTC. The full variable domain, with the rest looked up from reference TRBV30 and TRBJ2-7, is SQTIHQWPATLVQPVGSPLSLECTVEGTSNPNLYWYRQAAGRGLQLLFYSVGIGQISSEVPQNLSASRPQDRQFILSSKKLLLSDSGFYLCAWSVASGISEQYFGPGTRLTVT.

The rearrangement links TRBV6-5 to TRBJ1-2; TRBD1 matches 8 bases. The CDR3 consists of 13 residues. V lost 4 bases and J lost 6; bases outside the gene matches: 4. Germline assignment: CDR1 MNHEY and CDR2 SVGAGI. CDR3 in DNA: TGTGCCAGCAGTTTGACAGGGGATAATGGCTACACCTTC. It yields the protein CASSLTGDNGYTF.